This T cell receptor beta chain derives from a study of T cell responses to AZD1222 COVID-19 vaccine. Overall study results and limits: Spike-specific TCR breadth and depth were elevated following two AZD1222 doses. Spike as a whole was targeted by vaccine-associated CD4 TCRs, dominant at 160-218 and 743-854.

The V gene's germline CDR1 is MNHEY and CDR2 SMNVEV (reference sequence). The V gene lost 8 bases and the J gene lost 7 bases, with 14 bases spanning the gap. CDR3 length: 12 amino acids. Comment on this clone: Its cognate antigen is unknown.

The table came from immunoSEQ multiplex PCR; TCRdb's copy has only in-frame clones and leaves some out. The sample shows about 120,000 clones, approximately 83% of them seen only once. The J gene is TRBJ1-1, the V gene TRBV27; weak D call: TRBD1 (5 bases). The clonotype was recovered from an adult in good health. Sequences were derived from peripheral blood, sampled on day 0 of MenACWY control vaccination. CDR3 sequence (DNA): TGTGCCAGCGCCTCAGGGACGCTTGAAGCTTTCTTT. Translating gives CASASGTLEAFF.